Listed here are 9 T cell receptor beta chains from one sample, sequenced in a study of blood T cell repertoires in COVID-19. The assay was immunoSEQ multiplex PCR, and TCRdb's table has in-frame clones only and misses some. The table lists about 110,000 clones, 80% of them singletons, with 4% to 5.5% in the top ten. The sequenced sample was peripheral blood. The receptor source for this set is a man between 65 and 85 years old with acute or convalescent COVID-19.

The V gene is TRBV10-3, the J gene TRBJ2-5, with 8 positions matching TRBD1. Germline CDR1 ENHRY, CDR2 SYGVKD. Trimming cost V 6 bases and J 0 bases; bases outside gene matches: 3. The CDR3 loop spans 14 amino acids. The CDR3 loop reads CAISKTGDQETQYF. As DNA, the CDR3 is TGTGCCATCAGCAAGACAGGGGACCAAGAGACCCAGTACTTC.

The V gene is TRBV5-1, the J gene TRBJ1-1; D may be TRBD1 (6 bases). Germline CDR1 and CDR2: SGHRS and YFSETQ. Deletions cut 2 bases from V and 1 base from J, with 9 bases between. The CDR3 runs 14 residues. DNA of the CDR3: TGCGCCAGCAGCTTCGGGACAACGAACACTGAAGCTTTCTTT. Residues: CASSFGTTNTEAFF.

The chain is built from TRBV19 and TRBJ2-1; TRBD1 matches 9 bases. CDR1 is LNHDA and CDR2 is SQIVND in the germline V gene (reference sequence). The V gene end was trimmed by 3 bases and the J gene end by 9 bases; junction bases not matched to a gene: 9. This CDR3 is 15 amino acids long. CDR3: CASSIATGGYAEQFF. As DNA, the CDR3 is TGTGCCAGTAGTATCGCCACAGGGGGCTATGCTGAGCAGTTCTTC.

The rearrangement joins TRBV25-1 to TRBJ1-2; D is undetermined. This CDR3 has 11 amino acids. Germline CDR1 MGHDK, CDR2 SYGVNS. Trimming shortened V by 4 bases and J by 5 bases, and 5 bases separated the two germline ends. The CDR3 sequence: CASSATYGYTF. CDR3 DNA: TGTGCCAGCAGTGCTACGTATGGCTACACCTTC.

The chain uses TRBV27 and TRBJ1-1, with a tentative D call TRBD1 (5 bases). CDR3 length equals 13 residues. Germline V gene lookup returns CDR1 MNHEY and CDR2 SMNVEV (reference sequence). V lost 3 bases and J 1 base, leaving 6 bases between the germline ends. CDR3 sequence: CASSFDRNTEAFF. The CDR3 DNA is TGTGCCAGCAGTTTTGACAGGAACACTGAAGCTTTCTTT.

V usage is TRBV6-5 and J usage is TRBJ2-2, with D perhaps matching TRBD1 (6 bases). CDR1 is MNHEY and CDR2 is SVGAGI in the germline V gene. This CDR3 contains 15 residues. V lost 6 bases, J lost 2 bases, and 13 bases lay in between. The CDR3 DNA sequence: TGTGCCAGCAGCTACGACAGGTCTAACACCGGGGAGCTGTTTTTT. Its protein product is CASSYDRSNTGELFF.

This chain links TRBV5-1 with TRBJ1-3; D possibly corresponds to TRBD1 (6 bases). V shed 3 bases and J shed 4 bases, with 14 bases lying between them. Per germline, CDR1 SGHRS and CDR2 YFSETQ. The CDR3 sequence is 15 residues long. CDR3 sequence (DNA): TGCGCCAGCAGCTCAAGGTCAGGGGTCGGAAACACCATATATTTT. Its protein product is CASSSRSGVGNTIYF.

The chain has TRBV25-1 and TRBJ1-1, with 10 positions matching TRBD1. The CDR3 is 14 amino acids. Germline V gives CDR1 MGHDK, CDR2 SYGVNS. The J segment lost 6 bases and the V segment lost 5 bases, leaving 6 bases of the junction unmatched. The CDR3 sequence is CASSPTGGAPEAFF. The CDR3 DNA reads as TGTGCCAGCAGTCCGACAGGGGGCGCCCCTGAAGCTTTCTTT. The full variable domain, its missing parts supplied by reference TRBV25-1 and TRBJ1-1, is EADIYQTPRYLVIGTGKKITLECSQTMGHDKMYWYQQDPGMELHLIHYSYGVNSTEKGDLSSESTVSRIRTEHFPLTLESARPSHTSQYLCASSPTGGAPEAFFGQGTRLTVV.

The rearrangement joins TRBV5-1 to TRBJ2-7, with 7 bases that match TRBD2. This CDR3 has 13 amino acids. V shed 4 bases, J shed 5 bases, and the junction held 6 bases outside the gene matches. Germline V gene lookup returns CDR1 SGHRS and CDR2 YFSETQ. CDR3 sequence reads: CASSPGGANEQYF. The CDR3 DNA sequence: TGCGCCAGCAGCCCGGGAGGAGCCAACGAGCAGTACTTC.